A single sample is the source of the 32 T cell receptor beta chains below, sequenced in a study of T-cell memory formation after mild COVID-19. TCRdb called the 5' RACE reads again in MiXCR, with one record for every CDR3 protein. Of around 300,000 distinct CDR3 sequences detected, about an eighth appear once; the ten largest clones hold about a fifth. The source material was PBMCs or a T cell subset sorted from them (not recorded which). The source is a man aged 18 to 29 who had mild COVID-19 (a few samples of this study predate the infection). Cell type and time point are not known.

The chain uses TRBV5-1 and TRBJ2-3; 9 positions agree with TRBD2. The CDR3 covers 17 residues. Germline V gene sequence: CDR1 SGHRS, CDR2 YFSETQ. Losses at the gene ends were 7 bases for V and 1 base for J; bases not matched to a gene: 13. Written as DNA, the CDR3 is TGCGCCAGCCGGCTCAACAGCGGGGGGTATGGCACAGATACGCAGTATTTT. This gives the protein CASRLNSGGYGTDTQYF.

The chain couples TRBV5-1 to TRBJ2-1; D unclear. The tail of the sequence fits TRBJ2-7 better, so the J call may be wrong. Germline CDR1 is SGHRS and CDR2 is YFSETQ. There are 14 residues in the CDR3. Here the CDR3 DNA reads TGCGCCAGCAGCTTGGCCCGCAACTCCTACGAGCAGTACTTC. This translates into CASSLARNSYEQYF.

The chain combines TRBV6-6 with TRBJ1-5; TRBD1 is a possible D gene (5 bases). CDR3 length: 13 residues. The germline V gene has CDR1 MNHNY and CDR2 SVGAGI (reference sequence). The V gene lost 11 bases and the J gene lost 2 bases, with 13 bases spanning the gap. The CDR3 protein is CAHSPGGNQPQHF. CDR3 sequence (DNA): TGTGCCCATTCACCGGGGGGCAATCAGCCCCAGCATTTT.

This sequence joins TRBV7-9 and TRBJ2-5; D possibly corresponds to TRBD1 (7 bases). The CDR3 loop spans 15 amino acids. The ends were cut back, 0 bases at V and 4 bases at J, with 12 bases in the middle. CDR1 and CDR2 from the germline V gene are SEHNR and FQNEAQ (reference sequence). The DNA for the CDR3 is TGTGCCAGCAGCTTAGCCCAGGGGGGAGGAGAGACCCAGTACTTC. This sequence encodes CASSLAQGGGETQYF.

This clonotype was seen only a few times. The rearrangement joins TRBV4-3 to TRBJ2-3; the match to TRBD2 covers 8 bases. CDR3 length: 17 amino acids. CDR1 and CDR2 (germline): LGHNA, YSLEER. Trimming at V came to 1 base and at J to 6 bases, leaving 12 bases not matched to a gene. This chain's CDR3 is CASSQGGSGTPVDTQYF. CDR3 DNA: TGCGCCAGCAGCCAAGGGGGTAGCGGGACCCCGGTTGATACGCAGTATTTT.

This clonotype was seen at least ten times. V and J are TRBV20-1 and TRBJ2-5, with a possible D match to TRBD1 (5 bases). Trimming removed 6 bases from V and 1 base from J, with 9 bases in between. CDR3 length: 12 residues. CDR1 is DFQATT and CDR2 is SNEGSKA in the germline V gene (reference sequence). CDR3 sequence (DNA): TGCAGTGCCGGCGACAGCCAAGAGACCCAGTACTTC. Amino acid sequence: CSAGDSQETQYF.

This clonotype was seen at least ten times. V usage is TRBV4-3 and J usage is TRBJ2-7; TRBD1 might be the D (5 bases). Germline CDR1 is LGHNA and CDR2 is YSLEER. V was clipped by 1 base and J by 3 bases, with 10 bases between them. The CDR3 runs 14 residues. CDR3 nucleotides: TGCGCCAGCAGCCAAGGTGGGCAGGGCTACGAGCAGTACTTC. Its translation is CASSQGGQGYEQYF.

This clonotype showed up many times. The chain employs TRBV12-3 or TRBV12-4 and TRBJ2-1; D unresolved. CDR3 length: 14 amino acids. V was trimmed by 6 bases and J by 3 bases, leaving 12 bases between them. The DNA for the CDR3 is TGTGCCAGCAGCTACATTTCGGGCTACAATGAGCAGTTCTTC. It is translated as CASSYISGYNEQFF.

This clonotype has just a few counts. V gene TRBV4-1 combines with J gene TRBJ2-3; D call uncertain. The CDR3 runs 13 residues. V was trimmed by 2 bases and J by 6 bases, leaving 9 bases between them. Germline CDR1 and CDR2: MGHRA and YSYEKL. CDR3 sequence (DNA): TGCGCCAGCAGCCAACCTAACGGGGATACGCAGTATTTT. Translating it yields CASSQPNGDTQYF.

V is TRBV10-1 and J is TRBJ2-7; 7 positions agree with TRBD1. This CDR3 contains 11 residues. The germline V gene has CDR1 WNHNN and CDR2 SYGVQD (reference sequence). Trimming at V came to 7 bases and at J to 6 bases, leaving 3 bases not matched to a gene. The CDR3 region is CASIQGSEQYV. Here the CDR3 DNA reads TGCGCCAGCATACAGGGGTCCGAGCAGTACGTC.

This clonotype appeared a few times. The chain recombines TRBV12-3 or TRBV12-4 with TRBJ2-1; 13 positions match TRBD2. CDR3 length equals 15 residues. J lost 7 bases, V lost 5 bases, and 5 bases had no gene match. CDR3 protein: CASSAGLAGSNEQFF. In DNA form, the CDR3 reads TGTGCCAGCAGTGCGGGACTAGCGGGGTCGAATGAGCAGTTCTTC.

In this sample, this clonotype turned up a few times. Here the CDR3 reads CASSQGGGIQETQYF. CDR3 DNA sequence: TGTGCCAGCAGCCAAGGCGGGGGGATCCAAGAGACCCAGTACTTC. The rearrangement joins TRBV3-1 to TRBJ2-5, with 8 bases lining up with TRBD2. The J segment lost 1 base and the V segment lost 1 base, leaving 2 bases of the junction unmatched. The germline gives CDR1 LGHDT, CDR2 YNNKEL (reference sequence). The CDR3 spans 15 residues.

This clonotype has at least ten counts. The CDR3 loop is CASSPGQGASYEQYF. CDR3 bases: TGCGCCAGCAGCCCCGGACAGGGGGCCTCCTACGAGCAGTACTTC. The V and J genes are TRBV4-1 and TRBJ2-7, with 11 positions matching TRBD1. The junction had 2 bases not matched to a gene; V was cut back by 4 bases and J by 0 bases. Germline CDR1 is MGHRA and CDR2 is YSYEKL. The CDR3 loop spans 15 amino acids.

The chain recombines TRBV30 with TRBJ2-1, with a weak D call TRBD1 (5 bases). The germline CDR1 and CDR2 sequences are GTSNPN and SVGIG (reference sequence). V was trimmed by 8 bases and J by 5 bases, leaving 7 bases between them. The CDR3 consists of 10 residues. The CDR3 spells CAARDNEQFF. CDR3 coding DNA: TGTGCCGCCAGGGACAATGAGCAGTTCTTC.

The rearrangement uses TRBV4-2 and TRBJ2-1, with D unresolved. The DNA end lines up better with TRBJ2-5; the J call may be wrong. The germline CDR1 and CDR2 sequences are LGHNA and YNFKEQ. CDR3 size: 14 residues. CDR3 bases: TGTGCCAGCAGCCAAGAGGTGGGAATGGAGACCCAGTACTTC. Protein: CASSQEVGMETQYF.

The J gene is TRBJ2-2, the V gene TRBV5-1; 10 nucleotides agree with TRBD2. V shed 0 bases and J 2 bases; nucleotides not matched to a gene: 4. The CDR3 has 17 residues. Germline CDR1 reads SGHRS; CDR2 reads YFSETQ. CDR3 nucleotide sequence: TGCGCCAGCAGCTTGGAGCTAGCGGGGGCCAACACCGGGGAGCTGTTTTTT. Translation: CASSLELAGANTGELFF.

The chain uses TRBV5-1 and TRBJ1-2; D possibly corresponds to TRBD1 (6 bases). Trimming pared 4 bases from V and 2 bases from J, leaving 18 bases between. The CDR3 covers 16 residues. Germline V gives CDR1 SGHRS, CDR2 YFSETQ. The CDR3 sequence is CASSLRTAEGNYGYTF. The CDR3 region has the DNA TGCGCCAGCAGCCTAAGGACAGCGGAGGGGAACTATGGCTACACCTTC.

Ten or more counts support this clonotype. The chain uses TRBV12-3 or TRBV12-4 and TRBJ2-5; D remains ambiguous. The V and J ends lost 0 bases and 6 bases respectively, with 8 bases between them. This CDR3 comprises 13 residues. CDR3 in amino acids: CASSLAGFQTQYF. CDR3 DNA: TGTGCCAGCAGTTTAGCGGGGTTCCAGACCCAGTACTTC.

This clonotype was recorded a few times. V gene TRBV12-3 or TRBV12-4 combines with J gene TRBJ1-6, with a weak D call TRBD1 (6 bases). This CDR3 has 16 amino acids. V was shortened by 6 bases and J by 5 bases, with 17 bases between the two germline ends. CDR3 DNA: TGTGCCAGCAGAAATAGATTGAACAGGGATAATTCACCCCTCCACTTT. It is translated as CASRNRLNRDNSPLHF.

This clonotype was recorded many times. V usage is TRBV5-1 and J usage is TRBJ2-7, with D hard to call. Germline-derived CDR1 and CDR2 are SGHRS and YFSETQ. The length of the CDR3 is 13 residues. With 0 bases removed from V and 2 bases from J, the gap between germline ends came to 6 bases. CDR3: CASSLDRTYEQYV. CDR3 sequence (DNA): TGCGCCAGCAGCTTGGACCGTACCTACGAGCAGTACGTC.

This chain connects TRBV2 to TRBJ1-1; maybe TRBD1 (5 bases). CDR1 SNHLY and CDR2 FYNNEI come from the germline V gene. The CDR3 covers 15 residues. Trimming took 4 bases from V and 1 from J, leaving 13 bases between them. CDR3 nucleotides: TGTGCCAGCAGTGTGCCGGGACGGGAGAACACTGAAGCTTTCTTT. Protein product: CASSVPGRENTEAFF.

This clonotype occurred a few times. This sequence joins TRBV12-5 and TRBJ2-7, with D unclear. The CDR3 totals 11 residues. Trimming shortened V by 3 bases and J by 12 bases, and 12 bases separated the two germline ends. Germline CDR1 LGHNT, CDR2 FRNRAP. DNA of the CDR3: TGTGCTAGTGGTTTAGGACCTCGGATGTACTTC. This encodes CASGLGPRMYF.

This clonotype was recorded a few times. The J gene is TRBJ2-4, the V gene TRBV11-2; tentatively, D is TRBD1 or TRBD2 (10 bases each). The V end lost 4 bases, the J end lost 15 bases, and 28 bases lay between the germline ends. The CDR3 runs to 16 residues. Per the germline V gene, CDR1 is SGHAT and CDR2 is FQNNGV. CDR3 protein: CASSSPGQGLAGVRYF. The CDR3 bases are TGTGCCAGCAGCTCGCCGGGACAGGGGCTAGCGGGGGTTCGGTACTTC. Full variable domain (missing parts from reference TRBV11-2 and TRBJ2-4): EAGVAQSPRYKIIEKRQSVAFWCNPISGHATLYWYQQILGQGPKLLIQFQNNGVVDDSQLPKDRFSAERLKGVDSTLKIQPAKLEDSAVYLCASSSPGQGLAGVRYFGAGTRLSVL.

The gene calls are TRBV20-1 and TRBJ1-2, with a weak D call TRBD1 (6 bases). CDR3 length equals 14 residues. In germline, CDR1 is DFQATT, CDR2 SNEGSKA (reference sequence). The CDR3 here is CGGDFTGLNYGYTF. CDR3 DNA sequence: TGCGGAGGAGACTTTACAGGGCTTAACTATGGCTACACCTTC.

The rearrangement uses TRBV6-7 and TRBJ2-3; D may be TRBD1 or TRBD2 (6 bases each). TRBV6-7 qualifies as an ORF whose function is uncertain. Trimming took off 2 bases at V and 2 bases at J, with 14 bases between the two ends. The CDR3 contains 16 residues. CDR3 sequence: CASSYVTGRTTDTQYF. The CDR3, as DNA: TGTGCCAGCAGTTACGTAACAGGGAGGACCACAGATACGCAGTATTTT.

This clonotype came up a few times. V and J are TRBV4-3 and TRBJ2-3; D is unclear. Trimming took 0 bases from V and 4 from J, leaving 5 bases between them. The germline V gene encodes CDR1 LGHNA and CDR2 YSLEER. This CDR3 comprises 13 residues. DNA for the CDR3: TGCGCCAGCAGCCAAGATCCCCCAGATACGCAGTATTTT. This gives the protein CASSQDPPDTQYF.

This clonotype was detected a few times. V is TRBV12-3 or TRBV12-4 and J is TRBJ1-5, with 8 bases identical to TRBD1. The CDR3 runs to 14 residues. V shed 6 bases, J shed 7 bases, and the junction held 8 bases outside the gene matches. CDR3: CASSLRGPEQPQHF. As DNA, the CDR3 is TGTGCCAGCAGCCTCAGGGGGCCGGAGCAGCCCCAGCATTTT.

Only a few counts were recorded for this clonotype. The rearrangement uses TRBV4-1 and TRBJ2-2, with D tentatively TRBD2 (5 bases). The CDR3 loop spans 14 amino acids. Looked up from germline, CDR1 is MGHRA and CDR2 is YSYEKL. Trimming shortened V by 1 base and J by 4 bases, and 7 bases separated the two germline ends. CDR3: CASSQALATGELFF. The CDR3 bases are TGCGCCAGCAGCCAAGCCCTAGCCACCGGGGAGCTGTTTTTT.

This clonotype was observed a handful of times. V and J are TRBV6-2 or TRBV6-3 and TRBJ2-3; D is possibly TRBD2 (5 bases). Germline V gene data show CDR1 as MNHEY and CDR2 as SVGEGT. The ends were cut back, 4 bases at V and 0 bases at J, with 11 bases in the middle. The CDR3 totals 15 residues. The CDR3 is CASSSQRSSTDTQYF. The CDR3 DNA is TGTGCCAGCAGTTCACAGCGGTCGAGCACAGATACGCAGTATTTT.

This clonotype was seen more than once but under ten times. This sequence joins TRBV15 and TRBJ2-1; D might be TRBD2 (6 bases). The germline V and J ends were trimmed by 5 bases and 2 bases, with 13 bases remaining between them. This CDR3 region has 15 residues. Per the germline V gene, CDR1 is LNHNV and CDR2 is YYDKDF (reference sequence). The CDR3: CATSRGGAPYNEQFF. CDR3 coding DNA: TGTGCCACCAGCCGCGGAGGGGCCCCCTACAATGAGCAGTTCTTC.

In its sample, this clonotype was seen once. The chain joins TRBV18 to TRBJ2-5; D gene ambiguous. This CDR3 comprises 13 residues. The V and J ends lost 5 bases and 5 bases respectively, with 12 bases between them. Germline V lookup: CDR1 KGHSH, CDR2 LQKENI. The CDR3 loop is CASSYNEEETQYF. The DNA for the CDR3 is TGTGCCAGCTCATACAACGAGGAGGAGACCCAGTACTTC.

This clonotype was picked up a small number of times. The chain couples TRBV7-8 to TRBJ1-2; D is ambiguous. The germline gives CDR1 SGHVS, CDR2 FQNEAQ. The V gene lost 1 base and the J gene lost 3 bases, with 9 bases spanning the gap. This CDR3 is 14 amino acids long. The DNA for the CDR3 is TGTGCCAGCAGCTTAGTCGCCAGAGACTATGGCTACACCTTC. The encoded protein is CASSLVARDYGYTF.